The entry below describes one TCR beta chain. The germline V gene encodes CDR1 MNHEY and CDR2 SMNVEV (reference sequence). This CDR3 contains 17 residues. After removal of 1 base from V and 2 bases from J, the junction contained 6 bases not matched to a gene. The sample is drawn from a study of T cell changes during pregnancy in multiple sclerosis. Clones were read by immunoSEQ multiplex PCR, and TCRdb kept only the in-frame ones, dropping some. The sample yields 90,000 to 95,000 clones, approximately 92% seen once. V and J are TRBV27 and TRBJ2-4; 9 positions agree with TRBD2. Sample: peripheral blood, taken in the first trimester of pregnancy. This sequence was found in a female donor with multiple sclerosis, enrolled in a pregnancy study. The CDR3 sequence is CASSLFSTSGTKNIQYF. The CDR3 nucleotides read TGTGCCAGCAGTTTATTTTCGACTAGCGGAACCAAAAACATTCAGTACTTC.